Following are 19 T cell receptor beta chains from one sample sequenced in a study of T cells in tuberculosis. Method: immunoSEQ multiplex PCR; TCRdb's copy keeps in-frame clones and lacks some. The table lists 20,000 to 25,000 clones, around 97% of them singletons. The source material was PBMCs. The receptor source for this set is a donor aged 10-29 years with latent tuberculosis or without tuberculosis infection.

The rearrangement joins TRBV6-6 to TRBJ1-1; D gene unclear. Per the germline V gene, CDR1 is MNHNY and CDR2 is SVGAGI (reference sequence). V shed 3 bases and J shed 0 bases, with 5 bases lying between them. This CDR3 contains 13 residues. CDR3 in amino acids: CASSYSVNTEAFF. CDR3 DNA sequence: TGTGCCAGCAGTTATTCAGTGAACACTGAAGCTTTCTTT.

The DNA of the CDR3 is TGCAGCGTTGGATTTCGGAGAGGGTTCGGGGCTTTCTTT. It codes for CSVGFRRGFGAFF. The V gene is TRBV29-1, the J gene TRBJ1-1; D remains ambiguous. This CDR3 is built from 13 residues. Germline loops: CDR1 SQVTM, CDR2 ANQGSEA. Trimming pared 4 bases from V and 11 bases from J, leaving 20 bases between.

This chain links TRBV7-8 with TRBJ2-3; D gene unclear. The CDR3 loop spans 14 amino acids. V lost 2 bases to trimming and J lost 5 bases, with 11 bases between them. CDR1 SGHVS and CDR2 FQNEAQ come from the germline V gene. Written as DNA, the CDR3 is TGTGCCAGCAGCTTACTCGGTTTCGGAGATACGCAGTATTTT. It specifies CASSLLGFGDTQYF.

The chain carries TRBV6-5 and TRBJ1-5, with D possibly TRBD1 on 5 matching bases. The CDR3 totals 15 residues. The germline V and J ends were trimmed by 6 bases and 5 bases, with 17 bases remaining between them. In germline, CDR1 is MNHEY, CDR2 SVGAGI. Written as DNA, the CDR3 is TGTGCCAGCAGCTCGGACGGGGGTGGGTATCAGCCCCAGCATTTT. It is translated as CASSSDGGGYQPQHF.

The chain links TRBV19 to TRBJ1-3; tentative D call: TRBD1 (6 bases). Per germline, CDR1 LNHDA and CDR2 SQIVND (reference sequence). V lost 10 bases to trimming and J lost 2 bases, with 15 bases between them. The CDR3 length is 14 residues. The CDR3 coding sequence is TGTGCCACCGAAGGGGGGGTGGCTGGAAACACCATATATTTT. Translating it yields CATEGGVAGNTIYF.

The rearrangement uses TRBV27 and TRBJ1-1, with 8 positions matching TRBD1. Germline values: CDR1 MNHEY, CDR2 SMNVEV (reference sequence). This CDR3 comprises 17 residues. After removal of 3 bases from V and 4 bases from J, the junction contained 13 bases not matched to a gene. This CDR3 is CASSFGQGAREGTEAFF. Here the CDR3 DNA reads TGTGCCAGCAGTTTTGGTCAGGGGGCGCGGGAAGGCACTGAAGCTTTCTTT.

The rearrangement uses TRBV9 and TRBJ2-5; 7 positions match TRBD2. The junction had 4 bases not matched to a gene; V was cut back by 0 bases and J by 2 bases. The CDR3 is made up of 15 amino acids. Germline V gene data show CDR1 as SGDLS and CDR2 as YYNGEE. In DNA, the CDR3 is TGTGCCAGCAGCGTAGCCGGGGGGAAACAAGAGACCCAGTACTTC. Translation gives CASSVAGGKQETQYF.

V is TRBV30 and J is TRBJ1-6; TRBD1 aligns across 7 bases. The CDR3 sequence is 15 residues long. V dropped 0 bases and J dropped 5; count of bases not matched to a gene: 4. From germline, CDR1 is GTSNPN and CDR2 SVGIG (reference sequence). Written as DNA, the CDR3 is TGTGCCTGGAGTGTTGGGACAGCTGATAATTCACCCCTCCACTTT. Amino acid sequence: CAWSVGTADNSPLHF.

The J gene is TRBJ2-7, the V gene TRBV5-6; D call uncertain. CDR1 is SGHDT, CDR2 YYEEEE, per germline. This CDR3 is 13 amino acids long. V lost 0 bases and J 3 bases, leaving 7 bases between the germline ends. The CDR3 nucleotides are TGTGCCAGCAGCTTGGTCGGCGGCTACGAGCAGTACTTC. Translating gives CASSLVGGYEQYF.

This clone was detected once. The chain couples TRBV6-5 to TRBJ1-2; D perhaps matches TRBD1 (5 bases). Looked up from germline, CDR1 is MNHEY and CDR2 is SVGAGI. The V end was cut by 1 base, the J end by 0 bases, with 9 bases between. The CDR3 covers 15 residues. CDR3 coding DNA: TGTGCCAGCAGTTACTTGACAGCTTCTAACTATGGCTACACCTTC. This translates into CASSYLTASNYGYTF.

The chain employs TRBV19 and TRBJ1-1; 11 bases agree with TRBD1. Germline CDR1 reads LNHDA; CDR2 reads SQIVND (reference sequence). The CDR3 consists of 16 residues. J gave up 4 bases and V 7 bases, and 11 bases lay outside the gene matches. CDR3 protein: CASTTPPGQGVTEAFF. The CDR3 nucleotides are TGTGCCAGTACTACACCCCCGGGACAGGGGGTCACTGAAGCTTTCTTT.

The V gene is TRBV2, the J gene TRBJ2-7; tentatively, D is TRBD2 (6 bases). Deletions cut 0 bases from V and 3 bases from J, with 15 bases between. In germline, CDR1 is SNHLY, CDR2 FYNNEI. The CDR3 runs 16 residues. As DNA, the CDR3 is TGTGCCAGCAGTGAAGCCCTATGGCGGGACGACTACGAGCAGTACTTC. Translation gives CASSEALWRDDYEQYF.

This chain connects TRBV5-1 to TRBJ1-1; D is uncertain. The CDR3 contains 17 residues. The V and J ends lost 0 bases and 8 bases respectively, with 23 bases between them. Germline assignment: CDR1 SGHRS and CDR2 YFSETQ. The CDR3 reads CASSLVSWASPRREAFF. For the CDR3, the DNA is TGCGCCAGCAGCTTGGTCAGTTGGGCCAGCCCCAGACGAGAAGCTTTCTTT.

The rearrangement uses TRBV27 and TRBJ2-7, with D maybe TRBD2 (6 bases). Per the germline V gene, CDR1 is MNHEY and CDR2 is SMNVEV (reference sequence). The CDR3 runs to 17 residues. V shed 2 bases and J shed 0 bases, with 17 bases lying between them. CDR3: CASSLVAARPNSYEQYF. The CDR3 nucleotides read TGTGCCAGCAGTTTAGTAGCGGCCAGGCCAAACTCCTACGAGCAGTACTTC.

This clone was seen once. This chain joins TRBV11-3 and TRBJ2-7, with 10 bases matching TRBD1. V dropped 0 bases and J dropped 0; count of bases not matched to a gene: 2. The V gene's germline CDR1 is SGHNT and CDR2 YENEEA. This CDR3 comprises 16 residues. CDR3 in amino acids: CASSLDRTGGSYEQYF. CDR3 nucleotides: TGTGCCAGCAGCTTAGATCGGACAGGGGGCTCCTACGAGCAGTACTTC. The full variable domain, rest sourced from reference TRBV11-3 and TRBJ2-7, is EAGVVQSPRYKIIEKKQPVAFWCNPISGHNTLYWYLQNLGQGPELLIRYENEEAVDDSQLPKDRFSAERLKGVDSTLKIQPAELGDSAVYLCASSLDRTGGSYEQYFGPGTRLTVT.

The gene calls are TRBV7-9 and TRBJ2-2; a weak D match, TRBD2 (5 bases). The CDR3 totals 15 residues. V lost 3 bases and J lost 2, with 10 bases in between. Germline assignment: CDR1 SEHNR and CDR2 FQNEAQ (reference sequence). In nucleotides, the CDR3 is TGTGCCAGCAGCTTGGACTTTGTTAACACCGGGGAGCTGTTTTTT. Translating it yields CASSLDFVNTGELFF.

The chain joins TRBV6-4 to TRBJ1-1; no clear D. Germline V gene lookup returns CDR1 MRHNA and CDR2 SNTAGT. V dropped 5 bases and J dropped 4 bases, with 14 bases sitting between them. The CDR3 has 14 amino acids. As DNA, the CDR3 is TGTGCCAGCAGTTCGGGATCCCCGGGCACTGAAGCTTTCTTT. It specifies CASSSGSPGTEAFF.

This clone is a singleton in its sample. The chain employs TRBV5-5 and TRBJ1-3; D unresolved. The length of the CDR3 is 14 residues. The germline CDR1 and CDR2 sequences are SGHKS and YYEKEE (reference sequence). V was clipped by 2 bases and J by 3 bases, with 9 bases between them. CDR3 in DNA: TGTGCCAGCAGCTTCGGTACTGGTGGAAACACCATATATTTT. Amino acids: CASSFGTGGNTIYF.

The CDR3 nucleotides read TGTGCCAGCAGCGGGACAGGGATTAATCAGCCCCAGCATTTT. Translation gives CASSGTGINQPQHF. This chain connects TRBV9 to TRBJ1-5; 8 bases agree with TRBD1. Germline trimming cut 3 bases from V and 4 bases from J; bases unmatched to any gene: 3. Germline values: CDR1 SGDLS, CDR2 YYNGEE. The CDR3 runs to 14 residues.